The clone carrying this T cell receptor (beta chain) has at least ten counts. The making of cDNA relied on 5'RACE with 10-nucleotide random UMIs. TCRdb reanalysed the 5' RACE reads using MiXCR and keeps one entry per CDR3 protein. Among about 49,000 distinct CDR3 sequences listed, 8% to 10% were seen once. Germline values: CDR1 SGHRS, CDR2 YFSETQ. CDR3 length equals 14 residues. V was trimmed by 4 bases and J by 3 bases, leaving 13 bases between them. The sample comes from a study of neurological immune-mediated disorders. Indicated time point: longitudinal time-point 1 (baseline). From 2 million PBMCs stored at -80 C, the unsorted libraries were generated.

This sequence originates from a woman in her 40s in good health. Sequenced input: PBMCs. The chain carries TRBV5-1 and TRBJ1-2, with a possible D match to TRBD1 (5 bases). The CDR3 loop reads CASSRDPPDYGYTF. The CDR3 DNA reads as TGCGCCAGCAGCCGGGACCCACCGGACTATGGCTACACCTTC. The whole variable domain, filled in from reference TRBV5-1 and TRBJ1-2, reads KAGVTQTPRYLIKTRGQQVTLSCSPISGHRSVSWYQQTPGQGLQFLFEYFSETQRNKGNFPGRFSGRQFSNSRSEMNVSTLELGDSALYLCASSRDPPDYGYTFGSGTRLTVV.